This T cell receptor beta chain was captured by sequencing in a study of blood T cells in healthy people across ages. With a J-beta primer mix and a sample-barcoded 5' primer, a second PCR ran roughly 6 to 11 cycles. The template-switch adaptor was a 5' adaptor with 12 random nucleotides. It tagged each cDNA molecule. TCRdb reprocessed the 5' RACE reads via MiXCR and lists one record per CDR3 protein. The repertoire consists of over 950,000 distinct CDR3 sequences, with about 51% occurring once and the leading ten covering about a fifth. The CDR3 has 15 amino acids. CDR1 SGHTA and CDR2 FQGNSA come from the germline V gene. V shed 4 bases, J shed 2 bases, and the junction held 3 bases outside the gene matches.

The sample consisted of blood. V usage is TRBV7-2 and J usage is TRBJ2-3, with TRBD2 matching 10 bases. The TCR sequence derives from an older woman in good health. The CDR3 is CASSYGLAATDTQYF. DNA for the CDR3: TGTGCCAGCAGCTACGGACTAGCGGCCACAGATACGCAGTATTTT. The full variable domain, rest sourced from reference TRBV7-2 and TRBJ2-3, is GAGVSQSPSNKVTEKGKDVELRCDPISGHTALYWYRQSLGQGLEFLIYFQGNSAPDKSGLPSDRFSAERTGGSVSTLTIQRTQQEDSAVYLCASSYGLAATDTQYFGPGTRLTVL.